The present entry profiles one T cell receptor beta chain with its context. Clones were read by immunoSEQ multiplex PCR, and TCRdb kept only the in-frame ones, dropping some. This sample has roughly 120,000 clones, with more than 80% found just once. This sample stems from a study of T cell responses to AZD1222 COVID-19 vaccine. Germline loops: CDR1 SGHTA, CDR2 FQGTGA. CDR3 length equals 13 residues. V was cut by 4 bases and J by 3 bases, with 7 bases left in between. The receptor comes from an adult who received the MenACWY meningococcal vaccine as a control. The sample here was peripheral blood, taken 28 days after the second dose of the MenACWY control vaccine. V is TRBV7-3 and J is TRBJ2-1; D not resolved. The CDR3 is CASSSTNYNEQFF. In DNA, the CDR3 is TGTGCCAGCAGCTCCACTAACTACAATGAGCAGTTCTTC.